This TCR beta chain was identified during a study of T cell responses to AZD1222 COVID-19 vaccine. Germline V gene sequence: CDR1 WSHSY, CDR2 SAAADI. Germline trimming cut 4 bases from V and 0 bases from J; bases unmatched to any gene: 13. The CDR3 consists of 18 residues. Regarding this clone: Antigen: not known.

Notes on the study in general: The study reported that nearly half of spike-specific TCRs target unmutated variant regions.

The assay was immunoSEQ multiplex PCR, and TCRdb's table has in-frame clones only and misses some. Counted here are over 90,000 clones, about 92% occurring once; the ten biggest clones make up 4% to 6%. This clonotype originated in an adult in good health. Sequences were derived from peripheral blood, sampled on day 0 of AZD1222 vaccination. This chain links TRBV10-2 with TRBJ2-7, with 9 bases fitting TRBD2. The CDR3 region is CASSVYRRSSGDSYEQYF. The CDR3 coding sequence is TGCGCCAGCAGTGTTTATCGTCGGTCTAGCGGGGACTCCTACGAGCAGTACTTC.